The 19 T cell receptor beta chains below come from one sample, sequenced in a study of Tregs in tolerant kidney transplant recipients. Clones were sequenced by immunoSEQ multiplex PCR, and TCRdb holds only the in-frame ones, with some missing. This table holds about 240,000 clones, approximately 83% found once. Source material: CD4+ T cells from blood. These TCRs come from a human donor in good health.

The rearrangement links TRBV5-1 to TRBJ1-5; D is possibly TRBD1 (5 bases). Germline V gene lookup returns CDR1 SGHRS and CDR2 YFSETQ. The CDR3 is 14 amino acids. Deletions cut 4 bases from V and 9 bases from J, with 17 bases between. CDR3 protein: CASSPNPDQGPQHF. The CDR3 DNA reads TGCGCCAGCAGCCCCAACCCGGACCAGGGGCCCCAGCATTTT.

This clone was detected only a few times. V usage is TRBV25-1 and J usage is TRBJ2-5; tentative D call: TRBD2 (5 bases). V lost 3 bases and J 5 bases, leaving 19 bases between the germline ends. The CDR3 runs to 16 residues. CDR1 MGHDK and CDR2 SYGVNS come from the germline V gene. The CDR3 region is CASSDSGKLSGETQYF. CDR3 DNA sequence: TGTGCCAGCAGTGATTCGGGGAAACTTTCGGGGGAGACCCAGTACTTC.

On this clone itself: The junction differs from germline at one of its ends, possibly a read error. The V gene is TRBV18, the J gene TRBJ2-4, with TRBD2 matching over 13 bases. This CDR3 contains 15 residues. CDR1 KGHSH and CDR2 LQKENI come from the germline V gene. CDR3 amino acids: CASAPLAGGKNIQYF. CDR3 sequence (DNA): TGTGCCAGCGCACCACTAGCGGGGGGGAAAAACATTCAGTACTTC.

The J gene is TRBJ1-1, the V gene TRBV7-2; D may be TRBD1 (5 bases). The V end lost 3 bases, the J end lost 6 bases, and 17 bases lay between the germline ends. In germline, CDR1 is SGHTA, CDR2 FQGNSA. The CDR3 runs 15 residues. For the CDR3, the DNA is TGTGCCAGCAGCTTTGGGCGGGGGTTAATATCTGAAGCTTTCTTT. It codes for CASSFGRGLISEAFF.

V is TRBV19 and J is TRBJ2-2; the D gene is possibly TRBD1 (5 bases). Germline values: CDR1 LNHDA, CDR2 SQIVND (reference sequence). The CDR3 is 13 residues long. V was pared by 7 bases and J by 5 bases, with 11 bases between. The CDR3 sequence is CASTQGWTGELFF. In DNA, the CDR3 is TGTGCCAGTACGCAGGGATGGACCGGGGAGCTGTTTTTT.

This chain joins TRBV4-1 and TRBJ2-5; 16 nucleotides match TRBD2. CDR1 MGHRA and CDR2 YSYEKL come from the germline V gene. V gave up 0 bases and J gave up 4 bases; unmatched junction bases: 11. The CDR3 totals 20 residues. The CDR3 reads CASSQEGARGLAGGRETQYF. The CDR3 DNA sequence: TGCGCCAGCAGCCAAGAAGGGGCCCGGGGACTAGCGGGGGGGAGAGAGACCCAGTACTTC.

This clone occurred a few times. The rearrangement links TRBV9 to TRBJ2-1; D gene unclear. The CDR3 is 13 amino acids. CDR1 is SGDLS, CDR2 YYNGEE, per germline. Trimming cost V 0 bases and J 3 bases, with 4 bases left between them. This chain's CDR3 is CASSVASYNEQFF. In DNA form, the CDR3 reads TGTGCCAGCAGCGTAGCTAGCTACAATGAGCAGTTCTTC.

J is TRBJ2-7 and V is TRBV5-5; tentative D call: TRBD1 (7 bases). The V gene's germline CDR1 is SGHKS and CDR2 YYEKEE (reference sequence). The CDR3 extends over 14 amino acids. V was clipped by 5 bases and J by 7 bases, with 19 bases between them. The CDR3 bases are TGTGCCAGCAGGATCCAGGGGGGTCGTCCGGAGCAGTACTTC. It codes for CASRIQGGRPEQYF.

The rearrangement uses TRBV6-4 and TRBJ2-5; either TRBD1 or TRBD2 may supply D (5 bases each). CDR1 is MRHNA, CDR2 SNTAGT, per germline. This CDR3 is built from 13 residues. Deletions cut 6 bases from V and 5 bases from J, with 13 bases between. CDR3 bases: TGTGCCAGCAGCAAGGGACCTTGGGAGACCCAGTACTTC. Amino acid sequence: CASSKGPWETQYF.

The chain links TRBV5-1 to TRBJ2-5; 10 nucleotides agree with TRBD1. This CDR3 is built from 15 residues. The germline gives CDR1 SGHRS, CDR2 YFSETQ. J was trimmed by 4 bases and V by 4 bases; bases with no gene match: 7. The CDR3 protein is CASSGRTGGVETQYF. CDR3 nucleotide sequence: TGCGCCAGCAGCGGCCGGACAGGGGGAGTAGAGACCCAGTACTTC.

The V gene is TRBV11-2, the J gene TRBJ2-3; D is undetermined. CDR1 SGHAT and CDR2 FQNNGV come from the germline V gene. V dropped 0 bases and J dropped 7 bases, with 8 bases sitting between them. The CDR3 is made up of 13 amino acids. DNA of the CDR3: TGTGCCAGCAGCTTAGATTCGAGATATACGCAGTATTTT. It yields the protein CASSLDSRYTQYF.

The gene calls are TRBV5-4 and TRBJ2-4; TRBD1 matches at 11 bases. The CDR3 has 15 residues. V was clipped by 4 bases and J by 9 bases; unmatched bases: 9. CDR1 is SGHNT and CDR2 is YYREEE in the germline V gene (reference sequence). The CDR3 DNA sequence: TGTGCCAGCAGCACCGGGACAGGGGGTGTAGGCATTCAGTACTTC. This translates into CASSTGTGGVGIQYF.

In DNA, the CDR3 is TGTGCCACCAGCAGAGATTGGGGGCAAGAGACCCAGTACTTC. This encodes CATSRDWGQETQYF. The V call is TRBV15, the J call TRBJ2-5, with D perhaps being TRBD1 or TRBD2 (5 bases each). The CDR3 length is 14 residues. The germline V and J ends were trimmed by 0 bases and 2 bases, with 7 bases remaining between them. Germline V gene lookup returns CDR1 LNHNV and CDR2 YYDKDF (reference sequence).

On this clone itself: Distinct nucleotide sequences in the sample also encode this CDR3. This sequence joins TRBV4-2 and TRBJ1-2; D is unresolved. The CDR3 is 14 amino acids. Deletions cut 0 bases from V and 4 bases from J, with 9 bases between. Germline CDR1 is LGHNA and CDR2 is YNFKEQ. This CDR3 is CASSQDKAGYGYTF. CDR3 DNA: TGTGCCAGCAGCCAAGATAAGGCAGGCTATGGCTACACCTTC.

The rearrangement joins TRBV5-1 to TRBJ1-5; maybe TRBD1 (5 bases). The CDR3 is made up of 15 amino acids. Germline lookup yields CDR1 SGHRS and CDR2 YFSETQ. Deletions cut 0 bases from V and 6 bases from J, with 13 bases between. The CDR3 DNA is TGCGCCAGCAGCTTGGATACGGGGGTGGGTCAGCCCCAGCATTTT. Encoded protein: CASSLDTGVGQPQHF.

J is TRBJ2-1 and V is TRBV29-1; perhaps TRBD2 as D (6 bases). The CDR3 extends over 14 amino acids. Germline CDR1 SQVTM, CDR2 ANQGSEA. V was pared by 7 bases and J by 0 bases, with 13 bases between. CDR3 sequence (DNA): TGCAGCGGCGGAGCGGGCCTCTCCTACAATGAGCAGTTCTTC. It yields the protein CSGGAGLSYNEQFF.

In this sample, this clone turned up many times. The V gene is TRBV6-1, the J gene TRBJ2-2, with D uncertain. Deletions cut 0 bases from V and 4 bases from J, with 9 bases between. The CDR3 has 15 amino acids. The germline V gene encodes CDR1 MNHNS and CDR2 SASEGT. CDR3 in amino acids: CASSEAHGSTGELFF. The CDR3 DNA sequence: TGTGCCAGCAGTGAAGCGCACGGCAGCACCGGGGAGCTGTTTTTT.

This chain connects TRBV10-2 to TRBJ2-3; D possibly corresponds to TRBD2 (6 bases). V gave up 4 bases and J gave up 3 bases, with 17 bases separating them. Germline CDR1 WSHSY, CDR2 SAAADI. The CDR3 runs 16 residues. The CDR3 region has the DNA TGCGCCAGCAGTGCGAGGGACTTCGGGTATACAGATACGCAGTATTTT. Its protein product is CASSARDFGYTDTQYF.

This sequence joins TRBV18 and TRBJ2-7; D remains unclear. Trimming cost V 2 bases and J 6 bases, with 23 bases left between them. The germline V gene has CDR1 KGHSH and CDR2 LQKENI. The CDR3 extends over 17 amino acids. The CDR3 DNA follows: TGTGCCAGCTCACCAAGGGCAGATTCCTTGACTCTTGGCGAGCAGTACTTC. It is translated as CASSPRADSLTLGEQYF.